The 27 T cell receptor beta chains listed next were all sequenced from one sample in a study of shared clonotypes between healthy human individuals. Repertoires were generated with immunoSEQ multiplex PCR, while TCRdb's copy carries only in-frame clones and drops some. The table includes approximately 2.4 million clones, roughly 95% detected once. Sequencing was done on a sample of naive CD4+ T cells sorted from blood. Subset defined: CD45RA+ positively selected. These receptors all come from a man younger than 35 in good health.

The rearrangement uses TRBV4-1 and TRBJ2-1, with 9 bases matching TRBD2. The CDR3 has 15 amino acids. Germline lookup yields CDR1 MGHRA and CDR2 YSYEKL. V lost 1 base to trimming and J lost 7 bases; unmatched junction nucleotides: 5. The CDR3 DNA is TGCGCCAGCAGCCAAGTGGCTAGCGGGGTAAATGAGCAGTTCTTC. Protein: CASSQVASGVNEQFF.

The J gene is TRBJ2-7, the V gene TRBV18, with D perhaps TRBD1 (5 bases). The CDR3 is 14 amino acids. V lost 1 base, J lost 5 bases, and 12 bases lay in between. Per the germline V gene, CDR1 is KGHSH and CDR2 is LQKENI. In nucleotides, the CDR3 is TGTGCCAGCTCACCACGGTCCACAGGACACGAGCAGTACTTC. It encodes CASSPRSTGHEQYF. Full variable domain (remainder filled in from reference TRBV18 and TRBJ2-7): NAGVMQNPRHLVRRRGQEARLRCSPMKGHSHVYWYRQLPEEGLKFMVYLQKENIIDESGMPKERFSAEFPKEGPSILRIQQVVRGDSAAYFCASSPRSTGHEQYFGPGTRLTVT.

The chain joins TRBV7-9 to TRBJ2-5; no clear D gene. The V and J ends lost 8 bases and 0 bases respectively, with 16 bases between them. CDR1 is SEHNR, CDR2 FQNEAQ, per germline (reference sequence). The CDR3 is 15 residues long. The CDR3 spells CASGPGRTYQETQYF. For the CDR3, the DNA is TGTGCCAGCGGACCCGGCAGGACGTACCAAGAGACCCAGTACTTC.

J is TRBJ2-5 and V is TRBV7-3; D gene ambiguous. The V end was cut by 2 bases, the J end by 5 bases, with 9 bases between. This CDR3 region has 13 residues. Germline assignment: CDR1 SGHTA and CDR2 FQGTGA. The CDR3 DNA follows: TGTGCCAGCAGCTTAGGGTCCGGGGAGACCCAGTACTTC. Protein: CASSLGSGETQYF.

The chain uses TRBV19 and TRBJ2-5; 8 bases match TRBD2. The CDR3 is made up of 13 amino acids. Germline V gives CDR1 LNHDA, CDR2 SQIVND (reference sequence). Trimming took 1 base from V and 9 from J; bases not matched to a gene: 4. The CDR3 loop reads CASSIAGGTAQYF. The CDR3 nucleotides are TGTGCCAGTAGTATAGCGGGAGGGACGGCCCAGTACTTC.

This clone was found once. The V and J genes are TRBV6-4 and TRBJ1-5; D is uncertain. Deletions cut 4 bases from V and 5 bases from J, with 12 bases between. This CDR3 is 14 amino acids long. Germline assignment: CDR1 MRHNA and CDR2 SNTAGT. The CDR3 DNA reads TGTGCCAGCAGTGGGCAGTGGGTCGATCAGCCCCAGCATTTT. This codes for CASSGQWVDQPQHF.

CDR3 loop: CASSPSDNRAAGGYTF. Written as DNA, the CDR3 is TGTGCCAGCAGCCCATCGGACAACAGGGCGGCGGGTGGCTACACCTTC. The chain carries TRBV7-8 and TRBJ1-2; possibly TRBD1 for D (6 bases). This CDR3 contains 16 residues. Per the germline V gene, CDR1 is SGHVS and CDR2 is FQNEAQ. V lost 5 bases and J 7 bases, leaving 23 bases between the germline ends.

The chain carries TRBV10-1 and TRBJ1-1, with TRBD1 matching over 7 bases. Germline CDR1 and CDR2: WNHNN and SYGVQD (reference sequence). The CDR3 extends over 13 amino acids. The J segment lost 3 bases and the V segment lost 2 bases, leaving 0 bases of the junction unmatched. Here the CDR3 DNA reads TGCGCCAGCAGTGAGCAGGGGGACACTGAAGCTTTCTTT. Amino acids: CASSEQGDTEAFF.

The gene calls are TRBV4-1 and TRBJ1-4, with D possibly matching TRBD1 (5 bases). The CDR3 totals 16 residues. Germline V gene data show CDR1 as MGHRA and CDR2 as YSYEKL. Deletions cut 1 base from V and 11 bases from J, with 20 bases between. This CDR3 reads CASSQGQHGTIGKLFF. In DNA form, the CDR3 reads TGCGCCAGCAGCCAAGGCCAACACGGGACTATTGGGAAACTGTTTTTT.

The CDR3 here is CASSSTGALETQYF. For the CDR3, the DNA is TGTGCCAGCAGCTCAACAGGGGCGCTAGAGACCCAGTACTTC. This rearrangement joins TRBV11-2 to TRBJ2-5, with 7 positions matching TRBD1. Per the germline V gene, CDR1 is SGHAT and CDR2 is FQNNGV. The junction had 6 bases not matched to a gene; V was cut back by 4 bases and J by 4 bases. The CDR3 has 14 residues.

This chain uses TRBV28 with TRBJ1-2; D possibly corresponds to TRBD1 (5 bases). CDR1 is MDHEN, CDR2 SYDVKM, per germline. Deletions cut 0 bases from V and 2 bases from J, with 10 bases between. The CDR3 has 15 residues. The CDR3 here is CASSLWTAANYGYTF. CDR3 nucleotides: TGTGCCAGCAGTTTATGGACAGCCGCCAACTATGGCTACACCTTC.

The chain is built from TRBV5-1 and TRBJ2-6; D remains ambiguous. Per the germline V gene, CDR1 is SGHRS and CDR2 is YFSETQ. V lost 0 bases to trimming and J lost 4 bases, with 14 bases between them. The CDR3 sequence is 17 residues long. The CDR3 DNA sequence: TGCGCCAGCAGCTTGGGGGCAGGCCCAGTGGGGGCCAACGTCCTGACTTTC. It translates to CASSLGAGPVGANVLTF.

This sequence joins TRBV19 and TRBJ2-7, with 13 nucleotides matching TRBD2. Germline-derived CDR1 and CDR2 are LNHDA and SQIVND (reference sequence). Trimming removed 6 bases from V and 2 bases from J; junction bases left unmatched: 4. CDR3 length: 15 amino acids. The CDR3 region is CASRTGTSGTYEQYF. CDR3 sequence (DNA): TGTGCCAGTAGAACCGGGACTAGCGGGACCTACGAGCAGTACTTC.

This chain connects TRBV5-4 to TRBJ1-2, with a possible D match to TRBD1 (5 bases). The V end was cut by 6 bases, the J end by 8 bases, with 23 bases between. The CDR3 covers 15 residues. Germline loops: CDR1 SGHNT, CDR2 YYREEE (reference sequence). This CDR3 reads CASTYQGYNPGGYTF. In nucleotides, the CDR3 is TGTGCCAGCACCTACCAGGGATATAACCCTGGCGGCTACACCTTC.

This chain connects TRBV5-1 to TRBJ2-3; 8 bases line up with TRBD2. Germline CDR1 and CDR2: SGHRS and YFSETQ. Trimming cost V 0 bases and J 0 bases; bases outside gene matches: 3. The CDR3 consists of 16 residues. The CDR3 reads CASSLASGRSTDTQYF. The DNA for the CDR3 is TGCGCCAGCAGCTTGGCCAGCGGGAGAAGCACAGATACGCAGTATTTT.

The chain carries TRBV2 and TRBJ1-1; D gene uncertain. The CDR3 sequence is 11 residues long. Trimming removed 7 bases at V and 6 bases at J, with 9 bases between. Looked up from germline, CDR1 is SNHLY and CDR2 is FYNNEI. CDR3 bases: TGTGCCAGCACGACCGGGTCTGAAGCTTTCTTT. It yields the protein CASTTGSEAFF.

This chain joins TRBV6-1 and TRBJ1-1, with D perhaps TRBD1 (5 bases). Trimming removed 5 bases at V and 1 base at J, with 8 bases between. CDR1 and CDR2 from the germline V gene are MNHNS and SASEGT. The CDR3 covers 13 residues. CDR3 nucleotides: TGTGCCAGCAGTTGGACAAAGAACACTGAAGCTTTCTTT. Translated: CASSWTKNTEAFF.

J is TRBJ2-1 and V is TRBV18, with 9 positions matching TRBD2. V was clipped by 6 bases and J by 7 bases; unmatched bases: 13. Per the germline V gene, CDR1 is KGHSH and CDR2 is LQKENI. This CDR3 contains 16 residues. Written as DNA, the CDR3 is TGTGCCAGCTCCGCCCCAGCGGGAGGATACAGGAATGAGCAGTTCTTC. Its translation is CASSAPAGGYRNEQFF.

This CDR3 is CASSLLLFSGTGVAGELFF. CDR3 nucleotide sequence: TGTGCCAGCAGCTTACTTCTATTTTCCGGGACAGGGGTGGCCGGGGAGCTGTTTTTT. The rearrangement links TRBV7-8 to TRBJ2-2; 10 nucleotides line up with TRBD1. This CDR3 region has 19 residues. The trim removed 2 bases at V and 6 bases at J, leaving 15 bases unmatched. The germline gives CDR1 SGHVS, CDR2 FQNEAQ. Together with reference TRBV7-8 and TRBJ2-2, the CDR3 gives the full variable domain: GAGVSQSPRYKVAKRGQDVALRCDPISGHVSLFWYQQALGQGPEFLTYFQNEAQLDKSGLPSDRFFAERPEGSVSTLKIQRTQQEDSAVYLCASSLLLFSGTGVAGELFFGEGSRLTVL.

This chain uses TRBV6-1 with TRBJ1-4; 10 bases agree with TRBD1. Germline V gives CDR1 MNHNS, CDR2 SASEGT. The CDR3 is 14 amino acids. The V and J ends lost 7 bases and 6 bases, in that order; junction bases with no gene match: 5. In DNA, the CDR3 is TGTGCCAGCAATTCCGGGACAGGGGATGAAAAACTGTTTTTT. This translates into CASNSGTGDEKLFF.

The gene calls are TRBV11-2 and TRBJ1-2; 7 nucleotides align to TRBD1. The germline gives CDR1 SGHAT, CDR2 FQNNGV. This CDR3 has 16 amino acids. J lost 2 bases, V lost 1 base, and 7 bases had no gene match. The CDR3 region is CASSLVGTASNYGYTF. CDR3 bases: TGTGCCAGCAGCTTAGTTGGGACAGCGTCAAACTATGGCTACACCTTC.

The chain uses TRBV21-1 and TRBJ1-6. TRBV21-1 is assigned pseudogene status. The CDR3 has 10 residues. The CDR3 protein is CASVNSPLHF. CDR3 DNA: TGTGCCAGCGTCAATTCACCCCTCCACTTT.

V usage is TRBV30 and J usage is TRBJ2-7; 9 bases align to TRBD1. This CDR3 is built from 13 residues. The V gene's germline CDR1 is GTSNPN and CDR2 SVGIG (reference sequence). J was trimmed by 2 bases and V by 5 bases; bases with no gene match: 4. The CDR3 is CAWEQGAAYEQYF. In nucleotides, the CDR3 is TGTGCCTGGGAACAGGGGGCCGCCTACGAGCAGTACTTC.

The V gene is TRBV5-3, the J gene TRBJ1-3; 9 bases are shared with TRBD1. TRBV5-3 is classed as an ORF, of uncertain function. The J segment lost 0 bases and the V segment lost 3 bases, leaving 4 bases of the junction unmatched. The CDR3 has 16 residues. The CDR3 loop is CARSSGQGYSGNTIYF. The CDR3 DNA sequence: TGTGCCAGAAGCTCTGGACAGGGGTACTCTGGAAACACCATATATTTT.

The chain is built from TRBV7-2 and TRBJ2-1, with 8 positions matching TRBD2. V lost 5 bases and J lost 2; bases outside the gene matches: 5. The CDR3 loop spans 15 amino acids. Looked up from germline, CDR1 is SGHTA and CDR2 is FQGNSA. In nucleotides, the CDR3 is TGTGCCAGCAGCAGAGAAGCGGGAGCCTACAATGAGCAGTTCTTC. Protein product: CASSREAGAYNEQFF. The full variable domain, in which reference TRBV7-2 and TRBJ2-1 provide the parts outside the CDR3, is GAGVSQSPSNKVTEKGKDVELRCDPISGHTALYWYRQSLGQGLEFLIYFQGNSAPDKSGLPSDRFSAERTGGSVSTLTIQRTQQEDSAVYLCASSREAGAYNEQFFGPGTRLTVL.

The chain couples TRBV15 to TRBJ2-1; a possible D gene is TRBD2 (6 bases). CDR1 is LNHNV and CDR2 is YYDKDF in the germline V gene (reference sequence). The CDR3 consists of 14 residues. The V and J ends lost 8 bases and 0 bases respectively, with 11 bases between them. In DNA form, the CDR3 reads TGTGCCACCCTGGCCGGGAGCTCCTACAATGAGCAGTTCTTC. As protein: CATLAGSSYNEQFF.

The V and J genes are TRBV10-3 and TRBJ1-2; a possible D gene is TRBD1 (5 bases). CDR1 and CDR2 from the germline V gene are ENHRY and SYGVKD. This CDR3 has 15 amino acids. Trimming removed 10 bases at V and 6 bases at J, with 24 bases between. This chain's CDR3 is CATRASGAGGDGYTF. The CDR3 region has the DNA TGTGCCACAAGGGCCTCCGGGGCCGGAGGCGATGGCTACACCTTC.